Here is one TCR beta chain with its context. Its specificity is unknown. This entry belongs to a study of beta chain features in type 1 diabetes. Study as a whole: There was similarity between patients and healthy donors in age, gender and cell yields. Findings and limits, study-wide: In every one of the four CD4+ subsets, TCRB CDR3s were moderately but significantly shorter in Type 1 diabetes patients. More deletions and fewer insertions at VDJ junctions were found in patients with type 1 diabetes.

Looked up from germline, CDR1 is GTSNPN and CDR2 is SVGIG (reference sequence). This CDR3 spans 14 amino acids. J lost 6 bases, V lost 2 bases, and 2 bases had no gene match. Sequencing targeted expressed TCRB transcripts, as all isolated RNA had been reverse transcribed. Around 3.7 million reads was the average for naive, central memory and regulatory T cell samples. Sequencing was performed with immunoSEQ multiplex PCR; in TCRdb, only in-frame clones are kept and a portion is missing. The sample yields 640,000 or so clones, about an eighth seen once. This receptor was taken from a man between 18 and 29 years old with type 1 diabetes. Sequencing was performed on naive CD4+ T cells from blood. The J gene is TRBJ1-6, the V gene TRBV30; the match to TRBD1 covers 9 bases. CDR3 nucleotides: TGTGCCTGGAGTTCGACAGGGGGTAATTCACCCCTCCACTTT. This sequence encodes CAWSSTGGNSPLHF.